The T cell receptor (beta chain) described here comes from a study of molecular identifiers for immune sequencing clone quantification. This clonotype turned up a few times. The antigen is unknown. This may stem from a read error, because a much larger clone lies one nucleotide away. V dropped 1 base and J dropped 12 bases, with 10 bases sitting between them. The germline V gene has CDR1 SGHAT and CDR2 FQNNGV. This CDR3 contains 12 residues. TCRdb used MiXCR to reprocess the PCR reads, holding one entry per CDR3 protein. The data show about 12,000 distinct CDR3 sequences, 15% to 20% seen once. Study-wide points: Reportedly, one cell's Jurkat TCR RNA was detected within 1,200,000 naive CD8 cells.

V is TRBV11-2 and J is TRBJ2-1; the D gene is possibly TRBD1 (5 bases). The sequenced sample was naive CD8+ T cells from blood, with Jurkat cell RNA spiked in. The subset denotes: FACS-sorted CD8+CD4-CCR7+CD45RA+ naive T cells. The receptor was derived from a human donor in good health. Some libraries in this study had Jurkat cell RNA spiked in. The CDR3 reads CASSLGEQGQFF. In DNA, the CDR3 is TGTGCCAGCAGCTTAGGCGAGCAGGGGCAGTTCTTC.